This T cell receptor beta chain was captured by sequencing in a study of shared clonotypes between healthy human individuals. As for the study in general: CD8 memory received one plate per donor, CD8 naive two, CD4 memory three and CD4 naive three.

For sorted subsets, roughly 210 ng DNA per replicate equaled 30,000 or so T cell genomes. Method: immunoSEQ multiplex PCR; TCRdb's copy keeps in-frame clones and lacks some. The sample shows roughly 2.1 million clones, roughly 91% of them seen only once. Per germline, CDR1 SEHNR and CDR2 FQNEAQ (reference sequence). V shed 2 bases and J 5 bases; nucleotides not matched to a gene: 5. The CDR3 spans 15 residues. Comments on this clone: What it binds is unknown.

Study results and caveats: Non-shared clonotypes displayed generation probabilities falling below those of clonotypes present in all four donors. Few donors limited the genetic and exposure-history diversity represented.

Positively selected for CCR7, the CD45RO-negative cells used as naive CD8 cells excluded terminally differentiated effector memory CD45RA+ cells. Sequencing was done on a sample of naive CD8+ T cells from PBMCs. This rearrangement joins TRBV7-9 to TRBJ2-5, with 10 bases matching TRBD1. The receptor was isolated from a man aged 18 to 30 in good health. Some clones in this sample may be carry-over from other donors' samples. This chain's CDR3 is CASSLRDRGWETQYF. The CDR3 DNA reads as TGTGCCAGCAGCTTACGGGACAGGGGATGGGAGACCCAGTACTTC. Variable domain in full (rest from reference TRBV7-9 and TRBJ2-5): DTGVSQNPRHKITKRGQNVTFRCDPISEHNRLYWYRQTLGQGPEFLTYFQNEAQLEKSRLLSDRFSAERPKGSFSTLEIQRTEQGDSAMYLCASSLRDRGWETQYFGPGTRLLVL.